This TCR beta chain comes out of a study of blood T cell repertoires in COVID-19. About the research overall: Samples representing acute and convalescent COVID-19 were sourced from the United States, Italy and Spain. Nucleic acid was either cDNA or gDNA, and it came from T cells, B-cell-depleted T cells, or PBMCs.

This CDR3 has 15 residues. Germline CDR1 SNHLY, CDR2 FYNNEI. The ends lost 10 bases at V and 1 base at J; junction bases unmatched: 7. In the source study's methods: Estimated nucleated cell counts came from reference gene primer amplification. TCRdb's copy holds only in-frame clones and misses some; the assay was immunoSEQ multiplex PCR. Clonal size and the V and J genes are those of that table, whereas D and trimming came from the DNA. The table lists about 200,000 clones, about nine tenths of them singletons. The material sequenced was peripheral blood. This chain joins TRBV2 and TRBJ2-4; 10 bases fit TRBD1. The source is a man aged 55 to 69 who had recovered from COVID-19. This CDR3 reads CATGTGEGAKNIQYF. The CDR3 DNA reads as TGTGCCACCGGGACAGGGGAAGGGGCCAAAAACATTCAGTACTTC.